One and the same sample provided the 18 T cell receptor beta chains below, sequenced in a study of cytomegalovirus exposure and HLA in healthy donors. The PCR contained 60 Vbeta and 13 Jbeta primers. Here immunoSEQ multiplex PCR was the method, and the copy in TCRdb shows in-frame clones only, minus some. The sample contains some 110,000 clones, approximately 77% of which appear only once. The sequenced sample was PBMCs. These receptors were collected from a man between 45 and 60 years old in good health and CMV-seropositive.

The chain has TRBV28 and TRBJ1-5; TRBD1 matches 7 bases. Germline V gives CDR1 MDHEN, CDR2 SYDVKM. The CDR3 is made up of 14 amino acids. V gave up 6 bases and J gave up 7 bases; unmatched junction bases: 9. CDR3 sequence reads: CASSARTGGQPQHF. CDR3 nucleotides: TGTGCCAGCAGCGCCCGGACAGGTGGCCAGCCCCAGCATTTT.

The chain employs TRBV5-6 and TRBJ1-3; the match to TRBD1 covers 8 bases. This CDR3 has 16 amino acids. V trimming: 2 bases; J trimming: 0 bases; junction bases outside the gene matches: 4. The germline CDR1 and CDR2 sequences are SGHDT and YYEEEE. CDR3 protein: CASSFRGLSSGNTIYF. The CDR3 DNA sequence: TGTGCCAGCAGCTTCAGGGGGCTAAGCTCTGGAAACACCATATATTTT.

The CDR3 sequence is CASSPIGQGGRNTEAFF. The CDR3 nucleotides are TGTGCCAGCAGCCCAATAGGACAGGGCGGGAGGAACACTGAAGCTTTCTTT. This chain connects TRBV9 to TRBJ1-1, with 8 bases aligning to TRBD1. CDR3 length: 17 amino acids. Germline V gene lookup returns CDR1 SGDLS and CDR2 YYNGEE. Trimming took 4 bases from V and 1 from J; bases not matched to a gene: 12.

This chain uses TRBV28 with TRBJ1-4, with 7 bases matching TRBD1. The CDR3 consists of 13 residues. V trimming: 10 bases; J trimming: 16 bases; junction bases outside the gene matches: 18. The germline V gene has CDR1 MDHEN and CDR2 SYDVKM. In DNA form, the CDR3 reads TGTGCCACCGACAGGGCTGGGGTTATGGTGCCGTTTTTT. It specifies CATDRAGVMVPFF.

This chain links TRBV5-5 with TRBJ2-7, with D perhaps matching TRBD1 (6 bases). CDR1 SGHKS and CDR2 YYEKEE come from the germline V gene (reference sequence). CDR3 length: 15 residues. V was clipped by 0 bases and J by 6 bases, with 16 bases between them. The CDR3 sequence is CASSLAIVRGSEQYF. For the CDR3, the DNA is TGTGCCAGCAGCTTGGCCATCGTCAGGGGAAGCGAGCAGTACTTC.

The chain has TRBV19 and TRBJ2-7, with D possibly being TRBD2 (6 bases). Germline V lookup: CDR1 LNHDA, CDR2 SQIVND (reference sequence). The CDR3 loop spans 13 amino acids. Trimming took 6 bases from V and 3 from J, leaving 12 bases between them. In DNA, the CDR3 is TGTGCCAGTAGCCGAGAGGGAGGCTACGAGCAGTACTTC. It specifies CASSREGGYEQYF.

J is TRBJ2-2 and V is TRBV10-1; D may be TRBD1 (6 bases). Germline V gene data show CDR1 as WNHNN and CDR2 as SYGVQD (reference sequence). The CDR3 length is 14 residues. V shed 3 bases and J shed 6 bases, with 11 bases lying between them. The CDR3 region has the DNA TGCGCCAGCAGTGACTGGGCAGGGGCCGGGGAGCTGTTTTTT. It codes for CASSDWAGAGELFF.

This sequence joins TRBV5-1 and TRBJ1-2, with D tentatively TRBD1 (5 bases). Germline V gene lookup returns CDR1 SGHRS and CDR2 YFSETQ. CDR3 length: 13 residues. Deletions cut 3 bases from V and 6 bases from J, with 12 bases between. CDR3 amino acids: CASSSGTLDGYTF. As DNA, the CDR3 is TGCGCCAGCAGCTCCGGGACTCTTGATGGCTACACCTTC.

The CDR3: CASSQGPLGGYGEKLFF. The CDR3 DNA reads TGCGCCAGCAGCCAAGGGCCCCTAGGGGGTTATGGAGAAAAACTGTTTTTT. The chain couples TRBV4-3 to TRBJ1-4; D might be TRBD1 (6 bases). The CDR3 has 17 residues. Trimming cost V 1 base and J 8 bases, with 20 bases left between them. Germline values: CDR1 LGHNA, CDR2 YSLEER.

The chain uses TRBV5-1 and TRBJ1-1; 7 positions agree with TRBD1. The junction had 9 bases not matched to a gene; V was cut back by 4 bases and J by 0 bases. Germline lookup yields CDR1 SGHRS and CDR2 YFSETQ. This CDR3 region has 16 residues. The CDR3 here is CASSPRDSLMNTEAFF. CDR3 sequence (DNA): TGCGCCAGCAGCCCCCGGGACAGCCTCATGAACACTGAAGCTTTCTTT.

V usage is TRBV19 and J usage is TRBJ1-1, with TRBD1 as a possible D gene (6 bases). CDR1 and CDR2 from the germline V gene are LNHDA and SQIVND (reference sequence). V lost 4 bases and J lost 1, with 16 bases in between. This CDR3 comprises 16 residues. CDR3 coding DNA: TGTGCCAGTAGTACCAAACAGGGACCGAAGAACACTGAAGCTTTCTTT. It codes for CASSTKQGPKNTEAFF.

This chain joins TRBV19 and TRBJ1-1, with 8 bases matching TRBD1. Looked up from germline, CDR1 is LNHDA and CDR2 is SQIVND (reference sequence). Trimming at V came to 7 bases and at J to 5 bases, leaving 9 bases not matched to a gene. This CDR3 spans 14 amino acids. CDR3 residues: CASTKDREKTEAFF. CDR3 nucleotides: TGTGCCAGTACCAAGGACAGGGAGAAGACTGAAGCTTTCTTT.

The chain uses TRBV2 and TRBJ1-2, with D maybe TRBD1 (6 bases). The V gene's germline CDR1 is SNHLY and CDR2 FYNNEI. Deletions cut 8 bases from V and 4 bases from J, with 11 bases between. The CDR3 is 12 residues long. In DNA form, the CDR3 reads TGTGCCAGCCACAGGGCCTCCTATGGCTACACCTTC. Residues: CASHRASYGYTF.

The chain has TRBV19 and TRBJ2-3; the D gene is possibly TRBD2 (6 bases). This CDR3 is built from 15 residues. Germline V gene lookup returns CDR1 LNHDA and CDR2 SQIVND (reference sequence). Trimming took off 5 bases at V and 7 bases at J, with 19 bases between the two ends. In DNA form, the CDR3 reads TGTGCCAGTAGTGCCCGGGACTTAACCCCTTATACGCAGTATTTT. This codes for CASSARDLTPYTQYF.

The chain combines TRBV2 with TRBJ2-2, with TRBD2 matching 14 bases. The CDR3 spans 17 residues. Germline CDR1 reads SNHLY; CDR2 reads FYNNEI. J lost 7 bases, V lost 4 bases, and 8 bases had no gene match. The CDR3 DNA is TGTGCCAGCAGTGCTGGACTAGCGGGAGGTTCCCTCGGGGAGCTGTTTTTT. It is translated as CASSAGLAGGSLGELFF.

This sequence joins TRBV7-2 and TRBJ1-6; 10 bases agree with TRBD1. J gave up 2 bases and V 6 bases, and 13 bases lay outside the gene matches. There are 19 residues in the CDR3. The germline V gene encodes CDR1 SGHTA and CDR2 FQGNSA. CDR3 DNA sequence: TGTGCCAGCAGTTACCGAGTGACAGGGGGCAGAGCCTATAATTCACCCCTCCACTTT. This encodes CASSYRVTGGRAYNSPLHF.

The chain couples TRBV4-3 to TRBJ1-1, with D maybe TRBD1 (5 bases). Trimming shortened V by 4 bases and J by 5 bases, and 17 bases separated the two germline ends. There are 15 residues in the CDR3. Germline loops: CDR1 LGHNA, CDR2 YSLEER. This chain's CDR3 is CASSPQASGGTEAFF. CDR3 sequence (DNA): TGCGCCAGCAGCCCCCAGGCCTCCGGGGGGACTGAAGCTTTCTTT.

This rearrangement joins TRBV11-2 to TRBJ2-1, with 9 positions matching TRBD1. Germline V gene lookup returns CDR1 SGHAT and CDR2 FQNNGV. V was pared by 4 bases and J by 5 bases, with 6 bases of the junction left unmatched. The CDR3 has 15 amino acids. The CDR3 protein is CASSSQGALDNEQFF. CDR3 in DNA: TGTGCCAGCAGCTCACAGGGGGCTTTGGACAATGAGCAGTTCTTC.